Listed below are T cell receptor beta chains from one sample, sequenced in a study of blood T cell repertoires in COVID-19. Some clones are missing from TCRdb's copy, which holds only in-frame ones; the method was immunoSEQ multiplex PCR. Of 250,000 to 400,000 clones in the sample, roughly 84% were seen once. Sequencing was carried out using peripheral blood. These TCRs come from a man aged 50-60 years with active or convalescent COVID-19. Both conserved end residues are trimmed from each CDR3. Not all rows give a size; the values are once, few, many and, for expanded clones, a class.

clone_size	v_call	j_call	cdr3_aa
.	TRBV18	TRBJ1-1	ASSPGGDTEAF
.	TRBV5-1	TRBJ2-3	ASSSGLAEYTQY
.	TRBV4-1	TRBJ2-5	ASSQSTRGRWETQY
.	TRBV6-1	TRBJ1-2	ASSEEEQTAYGYT
once	TRBV11-2	TRBJ2-3	ASSGGAGDTQY
few	TRBV28	TRBJ1-1	ASLQGRNTEAF
.	TRBV11-2	TRBJ2-7	ASSLEFGQGYEQY
.	TRBV28	TRBJ2-7	ASSPGTGGSGEQY
.	TRBV6-6	TRBJ1-2	ASHPRVGGYT
once	TRBV2	TRBJ2-7	ASRPSSGTGVHEQY
.	TRBV9	TRBJ2-3	ASSVSTIAGRGDTQY
.	TRBV14	TRBJ2-2	ASSSGSGPNTGELF
.	TRBV29-1	TRBJ2-7	SVRTGKSYEQY
.	TRBV18	TRBJ1-1	ASSRTTENTEAF
.	TRBV7-2	TRBJ2-3	ATGTFGTGDRDTQY
.	TRBV4-3	TRBJ1-2	ASSQDRVGQGAYGYT
.	TRBV7-3	TRBJ2-3	ASSLIKGATDTQY
.	TRBV29-1	TRBJ1-4	SVEDTSNEKLF
.	TRBV18	TRBJ2-5	ASSSTQGLETQY
.	TRBV10-3	TRBJ1-2	AISEPGQGGRGYT
.	TRBV27	TRBJ1-2	ASRAYRGQGYGYT
few	TRBV27	TRBJ1-1	ASSLLGAGEAF
.	TRBV5-4	TRBJ2-3	ASSSAGGSTDTQY
once	TRBV19	TRBJ1-2	ASTARSGGSGYT
.	TRBV7-2	TRBJ1-1	ASSLVVTQTEAF
.	TRBV9	TRBJ2-7	ASSVAGGPRDEQY
.	TRBV9	TRBJ2-7	ASSVGSLGDEQY
once	TRBV19	TRBJ2-1	ASTGTGLYNEQF
.	TRBV27	TRBJ2-7	ASSSTQGTYEQY
few	TRBV24-1	TRBJ2-2	ATSDPGGELF
.	TRBV7-2	TRBJ2-1	ASSLVAGPYNEQF
.	TRBV5-4	TRBJ1-1	ASSLGGDTEAF
.	TRBV11-2	TRBJ1-2	ASSLVEDYGYT
.	TRBV11-2	TRBJ1-2	ASSLDPENRYT